This T cell receptor (beta chain) was sequenced for a study of blood T cell repertoires in COVID-19. Study-level information: There were acute and convalescent COVID-19 samples, and they came from the United States, Italy and Spain. From T cells, B-cell-depleted T cells, or PBMCs came the material, which was cDNA or gDNA.

Per the authors' pipeline: Scientists estimated how many nucleated cells there were by amplifying reference gene primers. TCRdb's table, derived via immunoSEQ multiplex PCR, lists solely in-frame clones and lacks some. V and J calls and clone size follow that table, whereas D and trimming were derived from the DNA. Of 40,000 to 55,000 clones detected, roughly 84% appear once; the ten largest clones hold about 7.6%. In germline, CDR1 is MNHEY, CDR2 SVGAGI. The CDR3 loop spans 14 amino acids. With V trimmed by 2 bases and J by 3 bases, 1 base remained unmatched. This clonotype was obtained from a human donor in a cohort sampled during active COVID-19. V and J are TRBV6-5 and TRBJ2-1; 7 bases are a match to TRBD2. The sample comprised peripheral blood. The CDR3 bases are TGTGCCAGCAGTTACCGGGGGGACTACAATGAGCAGTTCTTC. Translated: CASSYRGDYNEQFF.